The sequence of this TCR beta chain was determined in a study of T cells expressing NK-cell markers. Looking at the study overall: Sorted CD3+CD56+NKG2C+, CD3+CD56+NKG2C- and CD3+CD56-NKG2C+ T cells supplied TCR beta repertoires. Seven sequenced donors out of eight were HCMV-seropositive, one seronegative.

The germline V gene encodes CDR1 SGHDT and CDR2 YYEEEE. This CDR3 is 14 amino acids long. Findings of the study overall: Of the CD8+ T cell pool in roughly 6 donors, roughly 1.0-7.0% was accounted for by dominant NKG2C+ clonotypes. In several donors, dominant clonotypes made up roughly 28.3-65% of CD3+CD56-NKG2C+ cells.

TCRdb reprocessed the 5' RACE reads, with one entry per CDR3 protein and no DNA. The listing contains about half a million distinct CDR3 sequences. Concerning this clonotype itself: The antigen is not known.

V usage is TRBV5-6 and J usage is TRBJ2-7; TCRdb's assignment of TRBD1 cannot be checked, as there is no DNA. Material for sequencing was blood T cells: a sorted CD56 or NKG2C T cell subset, CD4+ or CD8+ T cells, or bulk PBMC T cells (not recorded which). The TCR comes from a woman in her forties or fifties in good health. The CDR3 sequence: CASSPKGVPYEQYF.